A single sample is the source of the 24 T cell receptor beta chains below, sequenced in a study of CD8 T cells in Susac syndrome. With random hexamers, about 0.5 to 1 ug RNA was reverse transcribed. MiXCR, run by TCRdb on the immunoSEQ multiplex PCR reads, gives a single entry per CDR3 protein. The sample shows about 210,000 distinct CDR3 sequences, 85% to 95% of them seen only once. The sample consisted of CD4+ T cells from PBMCs. The receptors were sampled from a human donor with Susac syndrome.

The chain links TRBV6-1 to TRBJ2-5, with D unresolved. This CDR3 has 12 residues. The germline gives CDR1 MNHNS, CDR2 SASEGT. Trimming left V 10 bases short and J 0 bases short, with 9 bases between. The CDR3, as DNA: TGTGCCACCGCGTTTGACCAAGAGACCCAGTACTTC. It codes for CATAFDQETQYF.

This sequence joins TRBV5-1 and TRBJ2-1; unclear D gene. There are 15 residues in the CDR3. The V and J ends lost 4 bases and 7 bases respectively, with 18 bases between them. Germline loops: CDR1 SGHRS, CDR2 YFSETQ. The CDR3 reads CASSGRWEGRNEQFF. The CDR3 DNA sequence: TGCGCCAGCAGCGGCAGGTGGGAAGGTCGGAATGAGCAGTTCTTC.

This sequence joins TRBV3-1 and TRBJ2-3, with TRBD1 as a possible D gene (6 bases). There are 13 residues in the CDR3. Trimming pared 1 base from V and 9 bases from J, leaving 11 bases between. CDR1 is LGHDT and CDR2 is YNNKEL in the germline V gene (reference sequence). DNA of the CDR3: TGTGCCAGCAGCCAAGGGCCCCAGGGGACGCAGTATTTT. It encodes CASSQGPQGTQYF.

This sequence joins TRBV20-1 and TRBJ2-1; D possibly corresponds to TRBD2 (7 bases). Germline loops: CDR1 DFQATT, CDR2 SNEGSKA (reference sequence). This CDR3 comprises 15 residues. V gave up 5 bases and J gave up 4 bases, with 18 bases separating them. CDR3 in DNA: TGCAGTGCTCACATCGGGGGGCAGGTTTACAATGAGCAGTTCTTC. Protein sequence: CSAHIGGQVYNEQFF.

This CDR3 reads CASSGSGAITDTQYF. The CDR3 region has the DNA TGTGCCAGCAGTGGCAGCGGGGCGATCACAGATACGCAGTATTTT. The rearrangement uses TRBV6-1 and TRBJ2-3; 7 positions match TRBD2. Looked up from germline, CDR1 is MNHNS and CDR2 is SASEGT. V lost 4 bases and J lost 2; bases outside the gene matches: 6. This CDR3 region has 15 residues.

The V call is TRBV28, the J call TRBJ1-5; 9 nucleotides agree with TRBD1. Germline CDR1 and CDR2: MDHEN and SYDVKM. The CDR3 loop spans 15 amino acids. With V trimmed by 6 bases and J by 0 bases, 3 bases remained unmatched. The CDR3 sequence: CASSVDRGSNQPQHF. Here the CDR3 DNA reads TGTGCCAGCAGCGTGGACAGGGGTAGCAATCAGCCCCAGCATTTT.

The chain links TRBV29-1 to TRBJ1-4; 8 bases line up with TRBD1. CDR1 is SQVTM and CDR2 is ANQGSEA in the germline V gene. Germline trimming cut 2 bases from V and 7 bases from J; bases unmatched to any gene: 3. The CDR3 extends over 13 amino acids. Written as DNA, the CDR3 is TGCAGCGTTGAACAGGGGGCGCGTGAAAAACTGTTTTTT. Amino acid sequence: CSVEQGAREKLFF. Using reference TRBV29-1 and TRBJ1-4 for the parts outside the CDR3, the full variable domain is SAVISQKPSRDICQRGTSLTIQCQVDSQVTMMFWYRQQPGQSLTLIATANQGSEATYESGFVIDKFPISRPNLTFSTLTVSNMSPEDSSIYLCSVEQGAREKLFFGSGTQLSVL.

The chain couples TRBV7-9 to TRBJ1-2, with a weak D call TRBD1 (5 bases). V lost 5 bases and J 2 bases, leaving 24 bases between the germline ends. The germline CDR1 and CDR2 sequences are SEHNR and FQNEAQ (reference sequence). This CDR3 spans 18 amino acids. CDR3 amino acids: CASSNHAIPGGLNYGYTF. The CDR3 nucleotides are TGTGCCAGCAGCAACCACGCAATCCCCGGGGGTCTCAACTATGGCTACACCTTC.

The chain uses TRBV9 and TRBJ2-3; D unclear. The CDR3 loop spans 16 amino acids. Germline CDR1 SGDLS, CDR2 YYNGEE. V lost 0 bases to trimming and J lost 0 bases, with 11 bases between them. CDR3 amino acids: CASSVGAWASTDTQYF. The CDR3 region has the DNA TGTGCCAGCAGCGTAGGAGCTTGGGCTAGCACAGATACGCAGTATTTT.

The rearrangement joins TRBV7-9 to TRBJ1-2, with D uncertain. The germline V and J ends were trimmed by 3 bases and 4 bases, with 6 bases remaining between them. The CDR3 extends over 12 amino acids. Germline lookup yields CDR1 SEHNR and CDR2 FQNEAQ (reference sequence). In DNA, the CDR3 is TGTGCCAGCAGCTTGCGTATCTATGGCTACACCTTC. Protein: CASSLRIYGYTF.

The chain couples TRBV7-9 to TRBJ2-5, with D hard to call. V was clipped by 8 bases and J by 4 bases, with 8 bases between them. Per the germline V gene, CDR1 is SEHNR and CDR2 is FQNEAQ (reference sequence). The CDR3 is made up of 11 amino acids. CDR3 nucleotides: TGTGCCAGCGCACGAGCAGAGACCCAGTACTTC. This codes for CASARAETQYF.

This sequence joins TRBV30 and TRBJ1-1; maybe TRBD1 (6 bases). The CDR3 runs 14 residues. The germline V and J ends were trimmed by 7 bases and 1 base, with 16 bases remaining between them. Germline V CDR1 and CDR2: GTSNPN, SVGIG (reference sequence). CDR3: CAYSPGHRNTEAFF. The CDR3 region has the DNA TGTGCCTACTCCCCGGGACATCGGAACACTGAAGCTTTCTTT.

The chain couples TRBV4-1 to TRBJ1-5, with D possibly being TRBD1 (6 bases). The CDR3 consists of 17 residues. V was clipped by 3 bases and J by 4 bases, with 19 bases between them. Germline V CDR1 and CDR2: MGHRA, YSYEKL. In nucleotides, the CDR3 is TGCGCCAGCAGCCACCTCCAGGGGCGCGGGGCAAATCAGCCCCAGCATTTT. The encoded protein is CASSHLQGRGANQPQHF.

This clonotype came up once. The CDR3 bases are TGCAGTGCTAGAGGGGACAGAGACTATGGCTACACCTTC. Amino acids: CSARGDRDYGYTF. The gene calls are TRBV20-1 and TRBJ1-2; 7 nucleotides line up with TRBD1. This CDR3 comprises 13 residues. Germline loops: CDR1 DFQATT, CDR2 SNEGSKA (reference sequence). The ends lost 1 base at V and 3 bases at J; junction bases unmatched: 2.

The rearrangement joins TRBV9 to TRBJ2-3; tentatively, D is TRBD1 or TRBD2 (5 bases each). V lost 4 bases, J lost 1 base, and 13 bases lay in between. This CDR3 is 15 amino acids long. Germline V lookup: CDR1 SGDLS, CDR2 YYNGEE. CDR3 amino acids: CASSIQVGGTDTQYF. The CDR3 nucleotides are TGTGCCAGCAGCATACAGGTGGGGGGCACAGATACGCAGTATTTT.

This clonotype was seen once. This sequence joins TRBV15 and TRBJ2-3, with TRBD2 identical over 7 bases. The CDR3 loop spans 14 amino acids. Germline CDR1 is LNHNV and CDR2 is YYDKDF (reference sequence). Losses at the gene ends were 4 bases for V and 4 bases for J; bases not matched to a gene: 5. The CDR3 coding sequence is TGTGCCACCAGCAAAAGCGGGGTTTCAGATACGCAGTATTTT. Its translation: CATSKSGVSDTQYF. Full variable domain (missing parts from reference TRBV15 and TRBJ2-3): DAMVIQNPRYQVTQFGKPVTLSCSQTLNHNVMYWYQQKSSQAPKLLFHYYDKDFNNEADTPDNFQSRRPNTSFCFLDIRSPGLGDTAMYLCATSKSGVSDTQYFGPGTRLTVL.

The J gene is TRBJ1-2, the V gene TRBV12-3 or TRBV12-4; TRBD1 agrees at 7 bases. Germline trimming cut 4 bases from V and 4 bases from J; bases unmatched to any gene: 0. CDR3 size: 12 residues. This chain's CDR3 is CASSWDSYGYTF. As DNA, the CDR3 is TGTGCCAGCAGTTGGGACAGCTATGGCTACACCTTC.

The V gene is TRBV20-1, the J gene TRBJ2-7, with a tentative D call TRBD1 (6 bases). The V gene's germline CDR1 is DFQATT and CDR2 SNEGSKA (reference sequence). The germline V and J ends were trimmed by 0 bases and 2 bases, with 23 bases remaining between them. The CDR3 sequence is 18 residues long. CDR3 loop: CSARDLGAGENLPYEQYF. The CDR3 coding sequence is TGCAGTGCTAGAGATCTAGGGGCAGGGGAGAATCTCCCCTACGAGCAGTACTTC.

The chain employs TRBV6-2 or TRBV6-3 and TRBJ1-6, with 7 bases that match TRBD1. Germline lookup yields CDR1 MNHEY and CDR2 SVGEGT. CDR3 size: 16 residues. Unmatched junction bases numbered 10, after V lost 2 bases and J lost 9 bases. CDR3 nucleotide sequence: TGTGCCAGCAGTTACCTGGACAGGCCGGGGGGTTCACCCCTCCACTTT. This sequence encodes CASSYLDRPGGSPLHF.

The count of this clonotype is one. The chain couples TRBV18 to TRBJ2-1, with 12 bases identical to TRBD2. Germline loops: CDR1 KGHSH, CDR2 LQKENI. This CDR3 comprises 15 residues. V was pared by 6 bases and J by 7 bases, with 7 bases of the junction left unmatched. In nucleotides, the CDR3 is TGTGCCAGCTCCTATACCGGGACTAGCGGGAATGAGCAGTTCTTC. Translating it yields CASSYTGTSGNEQFF.

The genes are TRBV5-1 and TRBJ2-5; tentatively, D is TRBD1 or TRBD2 (5 bases each). The V end lost 7 bases, the J end lost 12 bases, and 16 bases lay between the germline ends. The CDR3 extends over 11 amino acids. The germline V gene has CDR1 SGHRS and CDR2 YFSETQ. CDR3 amino acids: CASQSLGTEYF. The DNA of the CDR3 is TGCGCCAGCCAATCGCTTGGGACGGAGTACTTC.

The chain couples TRBV12-3 or TRBV12-4 to TRBJ1-2; TRBD1 matches 8 bases. With V trimmed by 3 bases and J by 2 bases, 2 bases remained unmatched. CDR3 length: 14 amino acids. The CDR3 protein is CASSFYRGNYGYTF. CDR3 in DNA: TGTGCCAGCAGTTTTTACAGGGGGAACTATGGCTACACCTTC.

V is TRBV20-1 and J is TRBJ2-5; possibly TRBD1 for D (6 bases). V was pared by 2 bases and J by 0 bases, with 13 bases between. Looked up from germline, CDR1 is DFQATT and CDR2 is SNEGSKA (reference sequence). The CDR3 length is 15 residues. DNA for the CDR3: TGCAGTGCTAGACTCGGCACAGGGCACCAAGAGACCCAGTACTTC. As protein: CSARLGTGHQETQYF.

This clonotype came up once. The J gene is TRBJ1-1, the V gene TRBV12-3 or TRBV12-4; 7 bases align to TRBD1. J lost 1 base, V lost 7 bases, and 6 bases had no gene match. The CDR3 totals 14 residues. CDR3 coding DNA: TGTGCCAGCAAGTGGGGGACAGCGAACACTGAAGCTTTCTTT. Translated, it gives CASKWGTANTEAFF.